Below, one TCR beta chain is given with its context. Its antigen is not known. TCRdb's copy holds only in-frame clones and misses some; the assay was immunoSEQ multiplex PCR. The sample has about 55,000 clones; less than 85% are singletons. These data originate in a study of lymphopenia after photon versus proton radiotherapy. Study conclusions and caveats: A bigger post-nadir fall in TCR diversity correlated inversely with survival time in deceased patients. Relative stability marked proton patients; photon patients lost diversity and naive cells.

The V gene's germline CDR1 is KGHSH and CDR2 LQKENI. V lost 2 bases and J lost 6; bases outside the gene matches: 9. The CDR3 extends over 16 amino acids. This chain joins TRBV18 and TRBJ1-1, with 10 bases identical to TRBD1. The TCR sequence derives from a man between 60 and 70 years old with pancreatic cancer. The specimen comprised peripheral blood, sampled from a patient treated with proton-based radiotherapy. The CDR3 nucleotides are TGTGCCAGCTCACCAACTCCGGGACAGGGGTGGTCTGAAGCTTTCTTT. It specifies CASSPTPGQGWSEAFF. The full variable domain, rest sourced from reference TRBV18 and TRBJ1-1, is NAGVMQNPRHLVRRRGQEARLRCSPMKGHSHVYWYRQLPEEGLKFMVYLQKENIIDESGMPKERFSAEFPKEGPSILRIQQVVRGDSAAYFCASSPTPGQGWSEAFFGQGTRLTVV.